The entry below gives a single T cell receptor (beta chain) sequence along with its context. With 2 bases clipped from V and 2 bases from J, the junction kept 3 bases outside the gene matches. Germline values: CDR1 MDHEN, CDR2 SYDVKM. The CDR3 spans 15 residues. The sample comes from a study of shared clonotypes between healthy human individuals. The table came from immunoSEQ multiplex PCR; TCRdb's copy has only in-frame clones and leaves some out. Among roughly 500,000 clones listed, roughly 77% were seen once. This clonotype was obtained from a woman aged 40-49 years in good health. Some clones in this sample may be carry-over from other donors' samples. The material sequenced was PBMCs. The chain combines TRBV28 with TRBJ2-1, with 7 bases identical to TRBD2. CDR3 sequence (DNA): TGTGCCAGCAGTTTAGGGGGGGAGCCCTACAATGAGCAGTTCTTC. This translates into CASSLGGEPYNEQFF. Full variable domain (missing parts from reference TRBV28 and TRBJ2-1): DVKVTQSSRYLVKRTGEKVFLECVQDMDHENMFWYRQDPGLGLRLIYFSYDVKMKEKGDIPEGYSVSREKKERFSLILESASTNQTSMYLCASSLGGEPYNEQFFGPGTRLTVL.